This entry describes one T cell receptor (beta chain). Each replicate PCR on the sorted subsets used 200 ng DNA (around 31,000 T cell genomes). Per the study methods: Filtering differed, since immunoSEQ gave only junction sequences and no quality scores. Only in-frame clones appear in the TCRdb table, and some are missing; sequencing was by immunoSEQ multiplex PCR. V and J calls and clone size come straight from that table; D and trimming were deduced from the DNA. The top ten clones hold approximately 0.45% of a sample with roughly 1,500,000 clones, around 98% of them seen once. These data come from a study of shared clonotypes between healthy human individuals. Germline-derived CDR1 and CDR2 are KGHSH and LQKENI. V dropped 3 bases and J dropped 4 bases, with 13 bases sitting between them. The CDR3 runs 14 residues.

This TCR was sampled from a man younger than 40 in good health. The chain has TRBV18 and TRBJ2-7; D gene uncertain. The source material was naive CD4+ T cells sorted from blood. Subset noted: CD45RA+ positively selected. CDR3 coding DNA: TGTGCCAGCTCACCCCTGGCGGAGCAATACGAGCAGTACTTC. Encoded protein: CASSPLAEQYEQYF.